These 23 T cell receptor beta chains were sequenced from one sample in a study of identical twins. MiXCR, run by TCRdb on the 5' RACE reads, gives a single entry per CDR3 protein. Here the sample spans 1.5 million to 2 million distinct CDR3 sequences, around 33% being singletons. Sequencing was carried out using cord blood. The receptors derive from a newborn girl in good health.

Of note for this clonotype: This clone may be a read error of a much larger clone one base away. V usage is TRBV5-1 and J usage is TRBJ2-3; the D gene could be TRBD1 or TRBD2 (5 bases each). From germline, CDR1 is SGHRS and CDR2 YFSETQ. This CDR3 spans 14 amino acids. The CDR3 spells CANSPGRYTDTQYF. DNA of the CDR3: TGCGCCAACAGCCCGGGACGTTACACAGATACGCAGTATTTT.

The chain uses TRBV5-6 and TRBJ1-2; 8 bases line up with TRBD1. The CDR3 has 15 amino acids. Germline CDR1 is SGHDT and CDR2 is YYEEEE. After removal of 5 bases from V and 4 bases from J, the junction contained 10 bases not matched to a gene. In DNA, the CDR3 is TGTGCCAGCAGAGCCACACCAGGACAGGGCTATGGCTACACCTTC. It codes for CASRATPGQGYGYTF.

V gene TRBV24-1 combines with J gene TRBJ2-4, with 11 bases aligning to TRBD2. Near its end, the DNA agrees better with TRBJ2-7, so the J call may be wrong. CDR1 KGHDR and CDR2 SFDVKD come from the germline V gene. CDR3 length equals 13 residues. CDR3 in amino acids: CATSPSGGYEQYF. The CDR3 nucleotides read TGTGCCACCAGCCCTAGCGGGGGGTACGAGCAGTACTTC.

The V call is TRBV4-1, the J call TRBJ2-1; 7 bases align to TRBD2. Germline V gene lookup returns CDR1 MGHRA and CDR2 YSYEKL. Losses at the gene ends were 7 bases for V and 9 bases for J; bases not matched to a gene: 9. This CDR3 is 13 amino acids long. DNA of the CDR3: TGCGCCAGCAAGGAGCGGGGCGCCAGTGAGCAGTTCTTC. Residues: CASKERGASEQFF.

J is TRBJ2-3 and V is TRBV7-2; a weak D match, TRBD1 (5 bases). In germline, CDR1 is SGHTA, CDR2 FQGNSA. This CDR3 is built from 12 residues. V was cut by 3 bases and J by 6 bases, with 7 bases left in between. CDR3 in amino acids: CASSFRDDTQYF. In nucleotides, the CDR3 is TGTGCCAGCAGCTTCAGGGATGATACGCAGTATTTT.

This sequence joins TRBV20-1 and TRBJ2-1; D possibly uses TRBD1 or TRBD2 (5 bases each). The V end was cut by 6 bases, the J end by 2 bases, with 20 bases between. CDR3 length: 16 amino acids. Germline lookup yields CDR1 DFQATT and CDR2 SNEGSKA (reference sequence). The CDR3 here is CSARASLGDPYNEQFF. The CDR3, as DNA: TGCAGTGCCAGGGCCTCACTAGGGGATCCCTACAATGAGCAGTTCTTC.

This chain connects TRBV10-3 to TRBJ2-1; D possibly corresponds to TRBD1 (6 bases). The CDR3 totals 14 residues. V gave up 3 bases and J gave up 3 bases, with 9 bases separating them. CDR1 is ENHRY and CDR2 is SYGVKD in the germline V gene. CDR3 sequence: CAISDGTHYNEQFF. CDR3 nucleotides: TGTGCCATCAGTGATGGGACACACTACAATGAGCAGTTCTTC.

The table lists this clonotype with a few counts. The CDR3, as DNA: TGTGCCAGCAGCCAAGATCGTGAGGTAACAGATACGCAGTATTTT. This codes for CASSQDREVTDTQYF. The chain is built from TRBV4-2 and TRBJ2-3; no definite D call. This CDR3 spans 15 amino acids. Per germline, CDR1 LGHNA and CDR2 YNFKEQ. V lost 0 bases to trimming and J lost 3 bases, with 10 bases between them.

This chain connects TRBV3-1 to TRBJ1-6; D is unclear. Germline V CDR1 and CDR2: LGHDT, YNNKEL (reference sequence). The CDR3 has 17 residues. V lost 1 base to trimming and J lost 0 bases, with 10 bases between them. The CDR3 loop reads CASSQVVSSSYNSPLHF. The CDR3 nucleotides are TGTGCCAGCAGCCAAGTGGTGTCCAGCTCCTATAATTCACCCCTCCACTTT.

This clonotype was seen a handful of times. The rearrangement uses TRBV20-1 and TRBJ2-1, with TRBD2 matching 8 bases. The germline gives CDR1 DFQATT, CDR2 SNEGSKA (reference sequence). CDR3 length: 15 residues. With 4 bases clipped from V and 0 bases from J, the junction kept 5 bases outside the gene matches. The CDR3, as DNA: TGCAGTGCTACTAGCGGGTTGAGCTCCTACAATGAGCAGTTCTTC. Translated, it gives CSATSGLSSYNEQFF.

This clonotype was detected a few times. This sequence joins TRBV27 and TRBJ2-3; D is unresolved. There are 15 residues in the CDR3. Germline V gene data show CDR1 as MNHEY and CDR2 as SMNVEV (reference sequence). Trimming took 2 bases from V and 1 from J, leaving 10 bases between them. The CDR3 bases are TGTGCCAGCAGTTTAAGATCAGCGCGCACAGATACGCAGTATTTT. Translation: CASSLRSARTDTQYF.

The J gene is TRBJ2-7, the V gene TRBV7-9; 8 positions agree with TRBD2. V was pared by 5 bases and J by 5 bases, with 17 bases of the junction left unmatched. The V gene's germline CDR1 is SEHNR and CDR2 FQNEAQ (reference sequence). This CDR3 has 17 amino acids. The CDR3 DNA sequence: TGTGCCAGCAGCCGGATAGGAATCGGGGGGGTTTACGACGAGCAGTACTTC. It yields the protein CASSRIGIGGVYDEQYF. Together with reference TRBV7-9 and TRBJ2-7, the CDR3 gives the full variable domain: DTGVSQNPRHKITKRGQNVTFRCDPISEHNRLYWYRQTLGQGPEFLTYFQNEAQLEKSRLLSDRFSAERPKGSFSTLEIQRTEQGDSAMYLCASSRIGIGGVYDEQYFGPGTRLTVT.

This clonotype turned up a few times. V gene TRBV3-1 combines with J gene TRBJ2-6; TRBD1 or TRBD2 may be the D gene (5 bases each). This CDR3 region has 18 residues. V shed 0 bases and J shed 1 base, with 13 bases lying between them. Germline V CDR1 and CDR2: LGHDT, YNNKEL (reference sequence). CDR3 nucleotide sequence: TGTGCCAGCAGCCAAGATCGTCGGGGCCGGTCTGGGGCCAACGTCCTGACTTTC. The encoded protein is CASSQDRRGRSGANVLTF.

There are a few counts of this clonotype. For the CDR3, the DNA is TGTGCCAGCAGCGTAGAGTATGGTTTTAATGAAAAACTGTTTTTT. It yields the protein CASSVEYGFNEKLFF. The rearrangement links TRBV9 to TRBJ1-4; D gene uncertain. The V gene's germline CDR1 is SGDLS and CDR2 YYNGEE. V lost 0 bases and J lost 4, with 10 bases in between. The CDR3 is 15 residues long.

The chain uses TRBV12-3 or TRBV12-4 and TRBJ2-1; D is uncertain. Gene TRBJ2-7 matches the end of the DNA better, so the J call may be wrong. This CDR3 is built from 15 residues. The CDR3 coding sequence is TGTGCCAGCAGTTTGAGGCTCCTCCCAGCCAATGAGCAGTACTTC. This gives the protein CASSLRLLPANEQYF.

The J gene is TRBJ1-3, the V gene TRBV3-1, with D tentatively TRBD1 (5 bases). The germline V gene encodes CDR1 LGHDT and CDR2 YNNKEL (reference sequence). V gave up 6 bases and J gave up 1 base, with 13 bases separating them. This CDR3 has 15 amino acids. The CDR3 nucleotides read TGTGCCAGCAGTCTTGGGGCTTTTTCTGGAAACACCATATATTTT. This gives the protein CASSLGAFSGNTIYF.

This clonotype has ten or more counts. Here the CDR3 DNA reads TGTGCCAGCAGTTTGTGGGGGCAAGATGAGCAGTTCTTC. It translates to CASSLWGQDEQFF. The chain recombines TRBV12-3 or TRBV12-4 with TRBJ2-1, with D tentatively TRBD1 (6 bases). Trimming took 3 bases from V and 8 from J, leaving 11 bases between them. This CDR3 contains 13 residues.

This clonotype came up many times. The chain uses TRBV28 and TRBJ1-2; 8 positions agree with TRBD1. The CDR3 loop spans 15 amino acids. Germline assignment: CDR1 MDHEN and CDR2 SYDVKM. J gave up 4 bases and V 3 bases, and 7 bases lay outside the gene matches. The CDR3 DNA is TGTGCCAGCAGTTTTTTCCAGGGGGCTGGCTATGGCTACACCTTC. As protein: CASSFFQGAGYGYTF.

This clonotype was recorded a few times. The chain links TRBV3-1 to TRBJ2-4; no definite D call. The germline V and J ends were trimmed by 1 base and 7 bases, with 5 bases remaining between them. The CDR3 is 12 amino acids. Germline CDR1 reads LGHDT; CDR2 reads YNNKEL (reference sequence). CDR3 bases: TGTGCCAGCAGCCAAGGAGTGAACATTCAGTACTTC. Residues: CASSQGVNIQYF.

There are a few counts of this clonotype. Sequence at one end of the junction differs from germline and may be a read error. The chain uses TRBV27 and TRBJ1-6, with D unresolved. The CDR3 is made up of 12 amino acids. From germline, CDR1 is MNHEY and CDR2 SMNVEV (reference sequence). The DNA for the CDR3 is TGTGCCGGCAGTTTATCGAACTCACCCCTCCACTTT. Translated, it gives CAGSLSNSPLHF.

The table lists this clonotype with a few counts. A read error may be the cause here, since a much bigger clone is one base away. The chain joins TRBV27 to TRBJ2-3, with TRBD1 as a possible D gene (6 bases). The CDR3 has 14 amino acids. Between the trimmed V and J ends, which lost 3 bases and 2 bases, there was a span of 9 bases. The germline V gene encodes CDR1 MNHEY and CDR2 SMNVEV (reference sequence). The CDR3 DNA reads TGTGCCAGCAGTTTCACAGGGACCACAGATACGCAGTATTTT. The encoded protein is CASSFTGTTDTQYF.

In its sample, this clonotype was seen a few times. The chain carries TRBV12-3 or TRBV12-4 and TRBJ2-1; 7 bases agree with TRBD2. The junction had 15 bases not matched to a gene; V was cut back by 4 bases and J by 15 bases. The CDR3 is made up of 14 amino acids. CDR3 DNA sequence: TGTGCCAGCAGTTCCGGGACTATGTCTGAGCGACCGTTCTTC. Translating it yields CASSSGTMSERPFF.

In this sample, this clonotype turned up a few times. The CDR3 DNA follows: TGCAGTGCTACAGGACTAGCCCCCTACGAGCAGTACTTC. Translating gives CSATGLAPYEQYF. The chain combines TRBV20-1 with TRBJ2-7; 8 positions agree with TRBD2. The CDR3 extends over 13 amino acids. Germline CDR1 DFQATT, CDR2 SNEGSKA (reference sequence). V shed 4 bases, J shed 2 bases, and the junction held 4 bases outside the gene matches.